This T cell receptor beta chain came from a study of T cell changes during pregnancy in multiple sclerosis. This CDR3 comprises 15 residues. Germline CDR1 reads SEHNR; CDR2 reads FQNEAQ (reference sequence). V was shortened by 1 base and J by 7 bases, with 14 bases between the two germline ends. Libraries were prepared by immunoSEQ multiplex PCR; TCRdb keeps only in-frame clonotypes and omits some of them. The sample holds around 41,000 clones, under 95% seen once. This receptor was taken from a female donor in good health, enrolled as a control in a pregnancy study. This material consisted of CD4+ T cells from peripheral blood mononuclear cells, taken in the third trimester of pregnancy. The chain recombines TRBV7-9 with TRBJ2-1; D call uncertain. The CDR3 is CASSLVSSVKNEQFF. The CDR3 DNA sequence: TGTGCCAGCAGCTTAGTCAGTTCAGTGAAGAATGAGCAGTTCTTC.